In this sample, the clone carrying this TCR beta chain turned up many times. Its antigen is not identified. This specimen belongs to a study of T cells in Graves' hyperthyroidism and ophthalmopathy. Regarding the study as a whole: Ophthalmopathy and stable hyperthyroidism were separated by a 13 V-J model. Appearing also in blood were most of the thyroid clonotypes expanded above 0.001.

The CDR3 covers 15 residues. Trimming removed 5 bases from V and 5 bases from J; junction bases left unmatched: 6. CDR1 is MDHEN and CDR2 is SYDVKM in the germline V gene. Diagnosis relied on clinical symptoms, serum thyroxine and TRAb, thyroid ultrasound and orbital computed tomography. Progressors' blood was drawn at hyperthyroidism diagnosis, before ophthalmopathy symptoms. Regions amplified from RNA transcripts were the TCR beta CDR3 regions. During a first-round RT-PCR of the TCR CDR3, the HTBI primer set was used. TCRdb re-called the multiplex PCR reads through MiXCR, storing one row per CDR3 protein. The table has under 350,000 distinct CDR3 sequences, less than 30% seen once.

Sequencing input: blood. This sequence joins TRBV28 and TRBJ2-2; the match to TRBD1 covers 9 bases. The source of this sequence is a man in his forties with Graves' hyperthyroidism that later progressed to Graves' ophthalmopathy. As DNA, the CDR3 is TGTGCCAGCAGTAAGACAGGGGGGCTTACCGGGGAGCTGTTTTTT. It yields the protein CASSKTGGLTGELFF.